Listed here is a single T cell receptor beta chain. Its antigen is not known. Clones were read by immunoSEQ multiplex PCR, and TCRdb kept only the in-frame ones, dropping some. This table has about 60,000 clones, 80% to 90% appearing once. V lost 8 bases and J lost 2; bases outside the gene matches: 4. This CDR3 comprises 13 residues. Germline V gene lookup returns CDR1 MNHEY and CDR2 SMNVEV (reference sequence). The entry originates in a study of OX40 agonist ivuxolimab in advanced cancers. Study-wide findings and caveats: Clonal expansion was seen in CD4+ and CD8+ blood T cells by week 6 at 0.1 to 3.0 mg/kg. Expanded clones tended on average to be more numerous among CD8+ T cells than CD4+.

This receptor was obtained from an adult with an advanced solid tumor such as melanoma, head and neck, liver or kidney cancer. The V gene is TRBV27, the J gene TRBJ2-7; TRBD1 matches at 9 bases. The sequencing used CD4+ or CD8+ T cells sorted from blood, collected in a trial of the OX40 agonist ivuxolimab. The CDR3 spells CASGRDRAYEQYF. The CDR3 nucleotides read TGTGCCAGCGGCCGGGACAGGGCCTACGAGCAGTACTTC.